A selection of T cell receptor beta chains follows, all from one sample in a study of blood T cell repertoires in COVID-19. Method: immunoSEQ multiplex PCR; TCRdb's copy keeps in-frame clones and lacks some. The table includes about 150,000 clones, about nine tenths detected once. The specimen was peripheral blood. The receptors come from a human donor in a cohort sampled during active COVID-19. The CDR3 runs from the conserved cysteine through the conserved F or W.

V,CDR3
TRBV7-9,CASSLMGQENSPLHF
TRBV7-8,CASSKDRGTTNQPQHF
TRBV28,CASSFVSGQGKLFF
TRBV5-1,CASSLDRGSNEQYF
TRBV6-5,CASSWGGAYGYTF
TRBV19,CASSIDGAASNQPQHF
TRBV9,CASSPKSGGGYEKLFF
TRBV19,CASTAQGDYGYTF
TRBV5-4,CASSQDNSNTGELFF
TRBV5-1,CASSPRTGDSPLHF
TRBV28,CASRGQVMNTEAFF
TRBV20-1,CSASTIAGGPRNEQFF
TRBV19,CASSRRTGESEQYF
TRBV9,CASSGDRGPPYEQYF
TRBV19,CASSPRRQGAETQYF
TRBV27,CASAPGVNLRNTGELFF
TRBV19,CASSTQGHRLDEQYF
TRBV7-6,CASSLVAGNEQYF
TRBV6-4,CASSDSSLSTGELFF
TRBV9,CASSVVRGGTEAFF
TRBV9,CASSPREGARNEQFF
TRBV15,CATSKGRTDSNSPLHF
TRBV30,CAWRDMTSGIYNEQFF
TRBV15,CATSRTGNYEQYF
TRBV29-1,CSVGQGAYEQYF
TRBV5-3,CARRDYGTSGGTDTQYF
TRBV28,CASSFGTMDSLNTEAFF
TRBV19,CASSSWAAENYGYTF
TRBV27,CASSPSSTGELFF
TRBV28,CASSRTGNRETQYF
TRBV7-9,CASSFPLLAGGQFF
TRBV6-4,CASSAGGRVTDTQYF
TRBV2,CASSPFTGVSNQPQHF
TRBV3-1/TRBV3-2,CASSDRVNEKLFF
TRBV30,CAWSVVYGSPYGYTF
TRBV28,CASSRNPRGYEQYF
TRBV2,CATSRGANYGYTF
TRBV18,CASSLSGTGAGYGYTF
TRBV27,CASTQGANHAEQYF